This TCR beta chain is from a study of shared clonotypes between healthy human individuals. Study details: The study drew on two women and three men aged 18 to 49 as donors.

Germline V lookup: CDR1 MNHEY, CDR2 SMNVEV (reference sequence). The J segment lost 9 bases and the V segment lost 8 bases, leaving 12 bases of the junction unmatched. This CDR3 comprises 14 residues. Every subset's genomic DNA went evenly onto several immunoSEQ plates. Per sorted-subset replicate PCR, input was 150 to 250 ng DNA, representing around 28,000 T cell genomes. The method was immunoSEQ multiplex PCR; TCRdb's version includes in-frame clones alone and lacks a portion of them. The top ten clones hold over 0.1% of a sample with fewer than 700,000 clones, about 95% of them seen once. The naive CD8 fraction comprised CD45RO-negative cells positively selected for CCR7 and excluded terminally differentiated effector memory CD45RA+ cells. Every donor was a Caucasian adult from Nashville, Tennessee.

The V gene is TRBV27, the J gene TRBJ2-1; 8 bases are shared with TRBD2. The source material was naive CD8+ T cells sorted from blood. The receptor comes from a woman aged 25 to 45 in good health. The CDR3 is CASSRSGGGFEQFF. CDR3 in DNA: TGTGCCAGCTCCAGGTCGGGGGGGGGCTTTGAGCAGTTCTTC.